A selection of T cell receptor beta chains follows, all from one sample in a study of regulatory T cells in long-lasting Graves disease. TCRdb used MiXCR to reprocess the multiplex PCR reads, holding one entry per CDR3 protein. The data contain 600,000 to 800,000 distinct CDR3 sequences, 30% of them singletons. The source material was peripheral blood mononuclear cells (PBMCs), sampled when the disease was refractory, from a patient treated with antithyroid drugs. The receptors originated from a female donor with Graves disease. Each CDR3 is given with its conserved first and last residue. D genes are given only for firm matches. For some rows the clone size is stated as once, few or many, or as a class when expanded; others skip it.

J gene: TRBJ1-1
D gene: -
V gene: TRBV29-1
clone size: -
CDR3 DNA: TGCAGCGCTCGTGGGGGGTGGGACACTGAAGCTTTCTTT
CDR3 protein: CSARGGWDTEAFF

J gene: TRBJ1-2
D gene: -
V gene: TRBV29-1
clone size: -
CDR3 DNA: TGCAGCGTTGAAGACCCGGACACTAACTATGGCTACACCTTC
CDR3 protein: CSVEDPDTNYGYTF

J gene: TRBJ2-2
D gene: TRBD1
V gene: TRBV19
clone size: few
CDR3 DNA: TGTGCCAGTTCCCTGGGCCCCCAGGGGGCCCTCACCGGGGAGCTGTTTTTT
CDR3 protein: CASSLGPQGALTGELFF

J gene: TRBJ2-5
D gene: -
V gene: TRBV27
clone size: -
CDR3 DNA: TGTGCCAGCAGTTACCGACAGGCAGCAGGGACCCAGTACTTC
CDR3 protein: CASSYRQAAGTQYF

J gene: TRBJ1-2
D gene: -
V gene: TRBV2
clone size: -
CDR3 DNA: TGTGCCAGCAGTGAACGAGGCAGACTCTATGGCTACACCTTC
CDR3 protein: CASSERGRLYGYTF

J gene: TRBJ1-5
D gene: -
V gene: TRBV2
clone size: many
CDR3 DNA: TGTGCCAGCAGTGAATCGGTCTTAAGGAGCAATCAGCCCCAGCATTTT
CDR3 protein: CASSESVLRSNQPQHF

J gene: TRBJ2-7
D gene: TRBD2
V gene: TRBV7-9
clone size: -
CDR3 DNA: TGTGCCAGCAGCTCCCCTAGCGGGAGGCTTTCCTACGAGCAGTACTTC
CDR3 protein: CASSSPSGRLSYEQYF

J gene: TRBJ1-5
D gene: -
V gene: TRBV11-2
clone size: few
CDR3 DNA: TGTGCCAGCAGCCTCGCCGCCACTAACAATCAGCCCCAGCATTTT
CDR3 protein: CASSLAATNNQPQHF

J gene: TRBJ2-7
D gene: -
V gene: TRBV20-1
clone size: -
CDR3 DNA: TGCAGTGCTAGAACTGAATACGAGCAGTACTTC
CDR3 protein: CSARTEYEQYF

J gene: TRBJ1-3
D gene: -
V gene: TRBV20-1
clone size: once
CDR3 DNA: TGCAGTGCTCGGACATCTGGAAACACCATATATTTT
CDR3 protein: CSARTSGNTIYF

J gene: TRBJ1-4
D gene: -
V gene: TRBV5-1
clone size: -
CDR3 DNA: TGCGCCAGCGGACCCCCGGGGGCTACGAATGAAAAACTGTTTTTT
CDR3 protein: CASGPPGATNEKLFF

J gene: TRBJ1-5
D gene: -
V gene: TRBV27
clone size: few
CDR3 DNA: TGTGCCAGCAGAACGAGGGCTAGCAATCAGCCCCAGCATTTT
CDR3 protein: CASRTRASNQPQHF

J gene: TRBJ2-7
D gene: -
V gene: TRBV5-1
clone size: many
CDR3 DNA: TGCGCCAGCAGCTTGTGGCAGGGTAACGAGCAGTACTTC
CDR3 protein: CASSLWQGNEQYF

J gene: TRBJ1-1
D gene: TRBD1
V gene: TRBV6-2/TRBV6-3
clone size: -
CDR3 DNA: TGTGCCAGCAGTAGTCCCGGGACAGGGACTGAAGCTTTCTTT
CDR3 protein: CASSSPGTGTEAFF

J gene: TRBJ2-7
D gene: TRBD2
V gene: TRBV20-1
clone size: few
CDR3 DNA: TGCAGTGCTACGGGCGGGGGGAAAGAGCAGTACTTC
CDR3 protein: CSATGGGKEQYF

J gene: TRBJ2-7
D gene: TRBD2
V gene: TRBV18
clone size: -
CDR3 DNA: TGTGCCAGCTCACCTAGGGGACTAGCGGGAGTCAAGCAGTACTTC
CDR3 protein: CASSPRGLAGVKQYF

J gene: TRBJ2-7
D gene: -
V gene: TRBV28
clone size: few
CDR3 DNA: TGTGCCAGCAGTACGCCATCAGGGTCACTCTACGAGCAGTACTTC
CDR3 protein: CASSTPSGSLYEQYF

J gene: TRBJ1-1
D gene: -
V gene: TRBV19
clone size: few
CDR3 DNA: TGTGCCAGTAGTAAAGGACAGTACATGAACACTGAAGCTTTCTTT
CDR3 protein: CASSKGQYMNTEAFF

J gene: TRBJ2-7
D gene: TRBD2
V gene: TRBV2
clone size: few
CDR3 DNA: TGTGCCAGCAGGCTTGGACTAGCGGGAGTTTCGACCGAGCAGTACTTC
CDR3 protein: CASRLGLAGVSTEQYF

J gene: TRBJ1-4
D gene: -
V gene: TRBV7-9
clone size: few
CDR3 DNA: TGTGCCAGCTATGAGGAAAATGAAAAACTGTTTTTT
CDR3 protein: CASYEENEKLFF

J gene: TRBJ2-6
D gene: TRBD1
V gene: TRBV7-3
clone size: few
CDR3 DNA: TGTGCCAGCAGCTGGACAGGGGGCGCTGGGGCCAACGTCCTGACTTTC
CDR3 protein: CASSWTGGAGANVLTF

J gene: TRBJ1-4
D gene: -
V gene: TRBV27
clone size: -
CDR3 DNA: TGTGCCAGCAGTCCCCTGAACCCCCGCCGGAAAAATAATGAAAAACTGTTTTTT
CDR3 protein: CASSPLNPRRKNNEKLFF

J gene: TRBJ1-5
D gene: -
V gene: TRBV27
clone size: few
CDR3 DNA: TGTGCCAGTAGGGGCGCTGGCAATCAGCCCCAGCATTTT
CDR3 protein: CASRGAGNQPQHF

J gene: TRBJ2-5
D gene: -
V gene: TRBV6-1
clone size: -
CDR3 DNA: TGTGCCAGCAGTAACCTCGGGCGGGAACGCCAAGAGACCCAGTACTTC
CDR3 protein: CASSNLGRERQETQYF

J gene: TRBJ2-1
D gene: -
V gene: TRBV6-1
clone size: -
CDR3 DNA: TGTGCCAGCAGTCCGACTAGGGAAGTTATCAATGAGCAGTTCTTC
CDR3 protein: CASSPTREVINEQFF

J gene: TRBJ1-3
D gene: TRBD1
V gene: TRBV29-1
clone size: -
CDR3 DNA: TGCAGCGTTCAGGGGGCTCGAAACACCATATATTTT
CDR3 protein: CSVQGARNTIYF

J gene: TRBJ2-4
D gene: -
V gene: TRBV7-9
clone size: -
CDR3 DNA: TGTGCCAGCAGCTCAATCTCCCCCCAGGCCAAAAACATTCAGTACTTC
CDR3 protein: CASSSISPQAKNIQYF

J gene: TRBJ2-5
D gene: TRBD2
V gene: TRBV15
clone size: -
CDR3 DNA: TGTGCCACCAAAGCGGGAGGAGTTGGTGAGACCCAGTACTTC
CDR3 protein: CATKAGGVGETQYF